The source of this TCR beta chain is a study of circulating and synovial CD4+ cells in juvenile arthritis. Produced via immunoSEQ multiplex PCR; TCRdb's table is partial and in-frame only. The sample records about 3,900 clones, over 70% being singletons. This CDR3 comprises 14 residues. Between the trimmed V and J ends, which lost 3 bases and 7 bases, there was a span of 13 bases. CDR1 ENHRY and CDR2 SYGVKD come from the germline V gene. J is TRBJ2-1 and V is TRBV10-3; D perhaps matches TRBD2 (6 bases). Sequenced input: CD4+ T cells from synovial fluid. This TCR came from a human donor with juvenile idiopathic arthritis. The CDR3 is CAISDFPGDNEQFF. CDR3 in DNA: TGTGCCATCAGTGATTTTCCGGGAGATAATGAGCAGTTCTTC.